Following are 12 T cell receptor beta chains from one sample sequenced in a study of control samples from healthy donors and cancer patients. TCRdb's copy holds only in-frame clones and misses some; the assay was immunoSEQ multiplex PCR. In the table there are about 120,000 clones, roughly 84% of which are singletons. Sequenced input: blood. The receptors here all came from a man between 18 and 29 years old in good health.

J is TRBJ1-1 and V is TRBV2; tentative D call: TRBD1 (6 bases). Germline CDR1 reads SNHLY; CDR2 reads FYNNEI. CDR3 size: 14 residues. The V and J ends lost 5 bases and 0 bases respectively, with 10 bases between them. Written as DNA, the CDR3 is TGTGCCAGCAGTAAGGGGGATTTGAACACTGAAGCTTTCTTT. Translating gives CASSKGDLNTEAFF.

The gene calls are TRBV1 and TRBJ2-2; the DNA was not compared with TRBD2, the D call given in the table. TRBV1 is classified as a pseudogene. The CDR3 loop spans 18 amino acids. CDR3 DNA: TGCACCAGCAGCCAAGATGGTCGGACTAGCTTAAACACCGGGGAGCTGTTTTTT. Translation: CTSSQDGRTSLNTGELFF.

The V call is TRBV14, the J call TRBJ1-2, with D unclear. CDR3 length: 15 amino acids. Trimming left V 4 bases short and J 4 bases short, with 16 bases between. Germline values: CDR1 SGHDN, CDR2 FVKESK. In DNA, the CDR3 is TGTGCCAGCAGCCCATTACCGGGCGAAGCCTATGGCTACACCTTC. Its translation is CASSPLPGEAYGYTF.

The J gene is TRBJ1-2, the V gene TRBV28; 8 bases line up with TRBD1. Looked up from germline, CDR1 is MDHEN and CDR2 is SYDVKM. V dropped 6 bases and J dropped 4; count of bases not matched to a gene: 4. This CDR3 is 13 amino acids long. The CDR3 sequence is CASRTGVSYGYTF. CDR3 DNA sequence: TGTGCCAGCAGGACAGGGGTTTCCTATGGCTACACCTTC.

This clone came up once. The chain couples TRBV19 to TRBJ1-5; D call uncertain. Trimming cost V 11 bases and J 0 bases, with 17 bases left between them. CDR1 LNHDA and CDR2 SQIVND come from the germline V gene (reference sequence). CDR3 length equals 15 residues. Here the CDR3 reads CASNTRGNSNQPQHF. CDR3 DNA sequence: TGTGCCTCCAATACTCGCGGCAATAGCAATCAGCCCCAGCATTTT.

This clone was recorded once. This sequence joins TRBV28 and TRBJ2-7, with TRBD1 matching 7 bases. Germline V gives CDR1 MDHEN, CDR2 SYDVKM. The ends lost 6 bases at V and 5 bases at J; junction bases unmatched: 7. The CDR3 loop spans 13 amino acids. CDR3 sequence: CASRHTGADEQYF. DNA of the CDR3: TGTGCCAGCAGACACACAGGGGCGGACGAGCAGTACTTC.

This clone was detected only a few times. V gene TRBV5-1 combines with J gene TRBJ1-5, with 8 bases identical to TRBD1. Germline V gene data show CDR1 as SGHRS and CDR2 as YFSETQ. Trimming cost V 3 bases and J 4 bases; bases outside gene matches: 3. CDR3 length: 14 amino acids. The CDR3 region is CASSSGQENQPQHF. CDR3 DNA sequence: TGCGCCAGCAGCTCGGGACAGGAGAATCAGCCCCAGCATTTT. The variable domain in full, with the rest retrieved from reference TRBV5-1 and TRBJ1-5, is KAGVTQTPRYLIKTRGQQVTLSCSPISGHRSVSWYQQTPGQGLQFLFEYFSETQRNKGNFPGRFSGRQFSNSRSEMNVSTLELGDSALYLCASSSGQENQPQHFGDGTRLSIL.

The CDR3 DNA sequence: TGTGCCAGCAGTCGACAGGGGGCCGCTAACTATGGCTACACCTTC. Its protein product is CASSRQGAANYGYTF. The rearrangement links TRBV6-5 to TRBJ1-2; 10 bases agree with TRBD1. The CDR3 runs to 15 residues. The V gene's germline CDR1 is MNHEY and CDR2 SVGAGI. Trimming at V came to 5 bases and at J to 0 bases, leaving 3 bases not matched to a gene.

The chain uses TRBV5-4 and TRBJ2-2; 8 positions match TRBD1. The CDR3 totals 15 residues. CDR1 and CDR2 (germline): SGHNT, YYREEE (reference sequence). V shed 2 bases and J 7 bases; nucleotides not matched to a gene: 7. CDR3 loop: CASSFDRGIVGELFF. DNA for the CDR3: TGTGCCAGCAGCTTCGACAGGGGTATAGTCGGGGAGCTGTTTTTT.

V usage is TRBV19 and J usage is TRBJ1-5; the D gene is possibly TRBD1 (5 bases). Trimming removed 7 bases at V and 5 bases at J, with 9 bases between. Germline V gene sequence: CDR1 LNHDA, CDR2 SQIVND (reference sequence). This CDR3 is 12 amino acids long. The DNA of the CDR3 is TGTGCCAGTAATCGGGGGTATCAGCCCCAGCATTTT. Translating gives CASNRGYQPQHF.

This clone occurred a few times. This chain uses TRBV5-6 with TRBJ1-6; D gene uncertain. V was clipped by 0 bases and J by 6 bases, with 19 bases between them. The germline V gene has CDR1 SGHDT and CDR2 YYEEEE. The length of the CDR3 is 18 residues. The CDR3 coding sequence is TGTGCCAGCAGCTTGGGTGAGGGCAGGCTAGATCCTAATTCACCCCTCCACTTT. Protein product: CASSLGEGRLDPNSPLHF.

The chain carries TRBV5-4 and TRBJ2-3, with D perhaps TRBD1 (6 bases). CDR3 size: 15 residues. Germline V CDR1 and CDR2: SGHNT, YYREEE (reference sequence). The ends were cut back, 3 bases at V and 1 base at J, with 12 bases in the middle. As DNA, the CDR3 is TGTGCCAGCAGCTCACAGGGTGTTGGCACAGATACGCAGTATTTT. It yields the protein CASSSQGVGTDTQYF.